A single sample gave rise to the 13 T cell receptor beta chains below, sequenced in a study of glioma-infiltrating T cells after dendritic cell vaccination. Only in-frame clones appear in the TCRdb table, and some are missing; sequencing was by immunoSEQ multiplex PCR. The table has approximately 100,000 clones, roughly 81% seen once. The input for sequencing was blood, taken before dendritic cell vaccination. The receptors derive from a human donor with glioblastoma.

This chain joins TRBV5-6 and TRBJ1-2, with 9 bases fitting TRBD1. V lost 4 bases, J lost 5 bases, and 12 bases stayed unmatched. The germline gives CDR1 SGHDT, CDR2 YYEEEE. This CDR3 spans 16 amino acids. As DNA, the CDR3 is TGTGCCAGCAGCCGCGTGCCCCCGACAGGGGGTTATGGCTACACCTTC. Protein sequence: CASSRVPPTGGYGYTF.

This clone has only one observation. The chain recombines TRBV19 with TRBJ1-5; D is uncertain. Germline CDR1 is LNHDA and CDR2 is SQIVND (reference sequence). The length of the CDR3 is 16 residues. V was shortened by 4 bases and J by 3 bases, with 16 bases between the two germline ends. The CDR3 sequence is CASSKPAQAFNQPQHF. The CDR3 DNA follows: TGTGCCAGTAGTAAACCAGCTCAGGCGTTCAATCAGCCCCAGCATTTT.

J is TRBJ1-2 and V is TRBV15; D gene unclear. The germline CDR1 and CDR2 sequences are LNHNV and YYDKDF (reference sequence). V was shortened by 1 base and J by 13 bases, with 16 bases between the two germline ends. CDR3 length: 13 residues. The CDR3 here is CATSRGEGSAPTF. The DNA of the CDR3 is TGTGCCACCAGCAGAGGAGAGGGATCTGCACCCACCTTC.

V gene TRBV7-9 combines with J gene TRBJ2-6; 9 nucleotides line up with TRBD1. Germline CDR1 reads SEHNR; CDR2 reads FQNEAQ (reference sequence). The CDR3 spans 19 residues. With 5 bases clipped from V and 3 bases from J, the junction kept 14 bases outside the gene matches. Here the CDR3 DNA reads TGTGCCAGCAGCCGGACGACTCGGGACAGGGCCATTGGGGCCAACGTCCTGACTTTC. This gives the protein CASSRTTRDRAIGANVLTF.

The chain couples TRBV7-9 to TRBJ2-3, with 12 bases aligning to TRBD2. J was trimmed by 0 bases and V by 8 bases; bases with no gene match: 6. There are 16 residues in the CDR3. CDR1 is SEHNR, CDR2 FQNEAQ, per germline (reference sequence). CDR3 nucleotide sequence: TGTGCCAGCTCGCCTAGCGGGGGGGCAAGCACAGATACGCAGTATTTT. The encoded protein is CASSPSGGASTDTQYF.

Only one count was recorded for this clone. The chain combines TRBV27 with TRBJ1-2; D is unresolved. Trimming removed 3 bases from V and 2 bases from J, with 13 bases in between. CDR3 size: 15 residues. Germline CDR1 is MNHEY and CDR2 is SMNVEV (reference sequence). The CDR3: CASSLTGAPNYGYTF. The CDR3 DNA is TGTGCCAGCAGTTTGACGGGAGCCCCAAACTATGGCTACACCTTC.

The V and J genes are TRBV5-1 and TRBJ1-1; TRBD1 matches at 7 bases. The CDR3 consists of 15 residues. J was trimmed by 1 base and V by 0 bases; bases with no gene match: 3. From germline, CDR1 is SGHRS and CDR2 YFSETQ. As DNA, the CDR3 is TGCGCCAGCAGCTTGGAAGGGGGCTGGAACACTGAAGCTTTCTTT. It yields the protein CASSLEGGWNTEAFF.

This clone has just one count. The chain links TRBV2 to TRBJ2-7; 11 nucleotides agree with TRBD2. The ends lost 3 bases at V and 5 bases at J; junction bases unmatched: 6. Germline V gene sequence: CDR1 SNHLY, CDR2 FYNNEI. This CDR3 has 15 amino acids. The CDR3 DNA sequence: TGTGCCAGCAGTGATAGCGGGGGGGCACACCACGAGCAGTACTTC. This encodes CASSDSGGAHHEQYF.

The chain uses TRBV5-5 and TRBJ2-1, with D perhaps TRBD1 (6 bases). The germline V gene has CDR1 SGHKS and CDR2 YYEKEE (reference sequence). The CDR3 is made up of 14 amino acids. V was clipped by 4 bases and J by 9 bases, with 17 bases between them. The CDR3 DNA sequence: TGTGCCAGCAGCCCCTCGGGACATTTAACTGAGCAGTTCTTC. Protein sequence: CASSPSGHLTEQFF.

The chain recombines TRBV11-2 with TRBJ2-3; D gene uncertain. In germline, CDR1 is SGHAT, CDR2 FQNNGV. V was pared by 0 bases and J by 3 bases, with 7 bases between. The CDR3 covers 14 residues. In nucleotides, the CDR3 is TGTGCCAGCAGCTTAGAAAGAGTTACAGATACGCAGTATTTT. This sequence encodes CASSLERVTDTQYF.

This chain joins TRBV12-5 and TRBJ1-1; D gene ambiguous. The CDR3 has 11 residues. Trimming shortened V by 9 bases and J by 3 bases, and 8 bases separated the two germline ends. Germline V gene lookup returns CDR1 LGHNT and CDR2 FRNRAP. CDR3 region: CASRKDTEAFF. DNA for the CDR3: TGTGCTAGCAGGAAGGACACTGAAGCTTTCTTT.

This rearrangement joins TRBV5-1 to TRBJ2-7; perhaps TRBD1 as D (5 bases). The CDR3 has 15 amino acids. Germline CDR1 and CDR2: SGHRS and YFSETQ. Trimming left V 4 bases short and J 0 bases short, with 14 bases between. The CDR3 DNA reads as TGCGCCAGCAGCCACGTAAGGGGCGGCTCCTACGAGCAGTACTTC. The encoded protein is CASSHVRGGSYEQYF.

This clone was recorded only once. J is TRBJ2-7 and V is TRBV27; 7 nucleotides match TRBD2. Germline CDR1 is MNHEY and CDR2 is SMNVEV (reference sequence). The CDR3 has 18 residues. The J segment lost 0 bases and the V segment lost 6 bases, leaving 17 bases of the junction unmatched. In DNA, the CDR3 is TGTGCCAGCAGCCGAAACGCGGGGAGCGGGGATCACTCCTACGAGCAGTACTTC. Its translation is CASSRNAGSGDHSYEQYF.